This entry concerns a single TCR beta chain. The antigen remains unidentified. The data belong to a study of cytomegalovirus exposure and HLA in healthy donors. Study observations and caveats: Data from an earlier analysis indicated that most TCR beta V segments were productive either about 87% or about 30% of the time. A later analysis linked a missense DCLRE1C variant to TCR beta V- and J-gene trimming.

Primers: 60 Vbeta forward and 13 Jbeta reverse. Repertoires were generated with immunoSEQ multiplex PCR, while TCRdb's copy carries only in-frame clones and drops some. The data show some 130,000 clones, about 72% seen once. V was cut by 7 bases and J by 3 bases, with 12 bases left in between. Per the germline V gene, CDR1 is SEHNR and CDR2 is FQNEAQ (reference sequence). This CDR3 spans 14 amino acids. This clonotype was obtained from a female donor in good health and CMV-seronegative. The J gene is TRBJ2-2, the V gene TRBV7-9, with D possibly matching TRBD1 (6 bases). Sequenced sample: PBMCs. CDR3 sequence (DNA): TGTGCCAGCATCAGGACAGTAGACACCGGGGAGCTGTTTTTT. Amino acid sequence: CASIRTVDTGELFF. The whole variable domain, filled in from reference TRBV7-9 and TRBJ2-2, reads DTGVSQNPRHKITKRGQNVTFRCDPISEHNRLYWYRQTLGQGPEFLTYFQNEAQLEKSRLLSDRFSAERPKGSFSTLEIQRTEQGDSAMYLCASIRTVDTGELFFGEGSRLTVL.